The next 27 T cell receptor beta chains were all read from a single sample in a study of blood T cell repertoires in COVID-19. The data were produced by immunoSEQ multiplex PCR, yet TCRdb's version contains in-frame clones alone and is incomplete. The table includes roughly 260,000 clones, roughly 86% detected once. The specimen was peripheral blood. Receptors were obtained from a man between 35 and 55 years old who had recovered from COVID-19.

This sequence joins TRBV7-9 and TRBJ2-5, with TRBD2 matching 10 bases. V gave up 4 bases and J gave up 1 base; unmatched junction bases: 3. The germline CDR1 and CDR2 sequences are SEHNR and FQNEAQ (reference sequence). This CDR3 has 15 residues. DNA of the CDR3: TGTGCCAGCAGCTCGACTAGCGGGCGCCAAGAGACCCAGTACTTC. It is translated as CASSSTSGRQETQYF.

The chain is built from TRBV7-8 and TRBJ1-1; 8 bases are a match to TRBD1. Germline V lookup: CDR1 SGHVS, CDR2 FQNEAQ. This CDR3 is built from 15 residues. The junction had 9 bases not matched to a gene; V was cut back by 5 bases and J by 4 bases. DNA for the CDR3: TGTGCCAGCAGCCGCAGACAGGGGTTGTTCACTGAAGCTTTCTTT. It yields the protein CASSRRQGLFTEAFF.

As regards this clone: Relative to the germline gene, one junction end is altered; a read error may explain this. This chain connects TRBV19 to TRBJ2-5; 8 nucleotides match TRBD2. Germline loops: CDR1 LNHDA, CDR2 SQIVND (reference sequence). The CDR3 has 12 residues. The CDR3 sequence is CASSTTSGPRDF. CDR3 coding DNA: TGTGCCAGTAGTACTACTAGCGGACCGAGAGACTTC.

This chain joins TRBV5-8 and TRBJ2-1; 13 bases line up with TRBD2. Looked up from germline, CDR1 is SGHTS and CDR2 is YDEGEE. After removal of 7 bases from V and 8 bases from J, the junction contained 9 bases not matched to a gene. The CDR3 has 15 amino acids. The CDR3 DNA reads TGTGCCAGCTCACCGGGACTAGCGGGGTTCGATGAGCAGTTCTTC. Protein product: CASSPGLAGFDEQFF.

The chain links TRBV7-9 to TRBJ1-1; D possibly corresponds to TRBD1 (6 bases). Germline CDR1 SEHNR, CDR2 FQNEAQ (reference sequence). The CDR3 spans 15 residues. V shed 3 bases and J shed 0 bases, with 11 bases lying between them. Here the CDR3 DNA reads TGTGCCAGCAGCTTCACAGGGTACATGAACACTGAAGCTTTCTTT. Amino acids: CASSFTGYMNTEAFF.

This clone came up once. CDR3 DNA: TGTGCCAGCAGTTGGGGGACAGGGCATAATGAAAAACTGTTTTTT. Protein product: CASSWGTGHNEKLFF. The J gene is TRBJ1-4, the V gene TRBV6-5, with 9 bases aligning to TRBD1. In germline, CDR1 is MNHEY, CDR2 SVGAGI. V lost 4 bases to trimming and J lost 4 bases; unmatched junction nucleotides: 4. The CDR3 is 15 amino acids.

In its sample, this clone was seen a few times. The chain recombines TRBV27 with TRBJ1-2; 7 nucleotides line up with TRBD1. Germline CDR1 MNHEY, CDR2 SMNVEV (reference sequence). V was pared by 5 bases and J by 5 bases, with 5 bases of the junction left unmatched. CDR3 length: 13 residues. Written as DNA, the CDR3 is TGTGCCAGCAGTACAGGGGTGAGGTATGGCTACACCTTC. This gives the protein CASSTGVRYGYTF.

The chain employs TRBV19 and TRBJ2-1, with unresolved D. Trimming took 3 bases from V and 5 from J, leaving 2 bases between them. CDR3 length: 11 amino acids. CDR1 is LNHDA, CDR2 SQIVND, per germline (reference sequence). CDR3: CASSINNEQFF. CDR3 bases: TGTGCCAGTAGTATTAACAATGAGCAGTTCTTC. Full variable domain (remainder filled in from reference TRBV19 and TRBJ2-1): DGGITQSPKYLFRKEGQNVTLSCEQNLNHDAMYWYRQDPGQGLRLIYYSQIVNDFQKGDIAEGYSVSREKKESFPLTVTSAQKNPTAFYLCASSINNEQFFGPGTRLTVL.

The sample holds one count of this clone. This sequence joins TRBV14 and TRBJ1-2, with 9 bases lining up with TRBD1. Trimming took 4 bases from V and 8 from J; bases not matched to a gene: 8. Germline assignment: CDR1 SGHDN and CDR2 FVKESK. CDR3 length: 14 residues. The CDR3: CASSLGQGSFGYTF. The CDR3 DNA reads TGTGCCAGCAGCCTGGGACAGGGATCTTTCGGCTACACCTTC.

The chain couples TRBV6-2 or TRBV6-3 to TRBJ2-5, with 11 bases aligning to TRBD1. From germline, CDR1 is MNHEY and CDR2 SVGEGT. The V segment lost 2 bases and the J segment 4 bases; nucleotides outside the gene matches: 9. The CDR3 spans 17 residues. DNA of the CDR3: TGTGCCAGCAGTTACGTTTCAGGACAGGGGGCCCCAGAGACCCAGTACTTC. Amino acid sequence: CASSYVSGQGAPETQYF.

The chain uses TRBV18 and TRBJ2-1, with D tentatively TRBD2 (6 bases). Looked up from germline, CDR1 is KGHSH and CDR2 is LQKENI. This CDR3 spans 18 amino acids. The V gene lost 6 bases and the J gene lost 4 bases, with 25 bases spanning the gap. The CDR3 nucleotides read TGTGCCAGCTCTCCGAGGACGGAGACCGGGACTCCGTACAATGAGCAGTTCTTC. This translates into CASSPRTETGTPYNEQFF.

The table lists this clone with a count of one. The CDR3 DNA reads TGTGCCAGCAGCGTAATGACTGGGGGCTGGGAGACCCAGTACTTC. It yields the protein CASSVMTGGWETQYF. V usage is TRBV9 and J usage is TRBJ2-5; tentatively, D is TRBD1 (6 bases). Trimming removed 1 base at V and 5 bases at J, with 15 bases between. The CDR3 spans 15 residues. The germline CDR1 and CDR2 sequences are SGDLS and YYNGEE.

J is TRBJ2-5 and V is TRBV21-1; whether TRBD1, the table's D call, matches the DNA was not checked. TRBV21-1 is described as a pseudogene. This CDR3 contains 14 residues. The CDR3 spells CASTKVQGAETQYF. CDR3 DNA: TGTGCCAGCACCAAGGTGCAGGGGGCAGAGACCCAGTACTTC.

V usage is TRBV28 and J usage is TRBJ2-1, with 7 bases matching TRBD1. There are 12 residues in the CDR3. V was pared by 6 bases and J by 7 bases, with 3 bases of the junction left unmatched. Germline-derived CDR1 and CDR2 are MDHEN and SYDVKM. For the CDR3, the DNA is TGTGCCAGCAGGAAACAGGGGAATGAGCAGTTCTTC. Its protein is CASRKQGNEQFF.

This chain links TRBV7-8 with TRBJ1-2, with 7 bases that match TRBD1. The trim removed 1 base at V and 2 bases at J, leaving 1 base unmatched. This CDR3 has 14 amino acids. Germline assignment: CDR1 SGHVS and CDR2 FQNEAQ. The CDR3 DNA reads as TGTGCCAGCAGCTTAGGACAGGGCAACTATGGCTACACCTTC. Translation: CASSLGQGNYGYTF.

This rearrangement joins TRBV15 to TRBJ1-2, with D possibly TRBD1 on 5 matching bases. Per the germline V gene, CDR1 is LNHNV and CDR2 is YYDKDF (reference sequence). The CDR3 runs 14 residues. Trimming took off 5 bases at V and 4 bases at J, with 14 bases between the two ends. The DNA of the CDR3 is TGTGCCACCAGCTCCTGGGGGGGGACCTATGGCTACACCTTC. Protein product: CATSSWGGTYGYTF.

The table lists this clone with a count of one. The chain couples TRBV6-2 or TRBV6-3 to TRBJ1-1; D might be TRBD1 (5 bases). There are 12 residues in the CDR3. Germline values: CDR1 MNHEY, CDR2 SVGEGT. Trimming took off 5 bases at V and 7 bases at J, with 11 bases between the two ends. Here the CDR3 reads CASSPTGFEAFF. In DNA form, the CDR3 reads TGTGCCAGCAGTCCCACAGGTTTTGAAGCTTTCTTT.

V is TRBV2 and J is TRBJ1-6; 8 bases match TRBD1. V lost 7 bases to trimming and J lost 8 bases; unmatched junction nucleotides: 4. From germline, CDR1 is SNHLY and CDR2 FYNNEI. This CDR3 has 13 amino acids. CDR3 region: CASTRDRHSPLHF. The CDR3 DNA reads as TGTGCCAGCACCCGGGACAGGCATTCACCCCTCCACTTT.

This clone was found once. V gene TRBV11-2 combines with J gene TRBJ2-2; D is possibly TRBD2 (5 bases). The CDR3 has 12 amino acids. The germline gives CDR1 SGHAT, CDR2 FQNNGV. V was cut by 1 base and J by 14 bases, with 11 bases left in between. The CDR3 DNA is TGTGCCAGCAGCTTAGGCGCGACTACCCTGTTTTTT. Its translation is CASSLGATTLFF.

The table lists this clone with a count of one. Other DNA variants within this sample encode the same CDR3. The V gene is TRBV20-1, the J gene TRBJ1-1; D is uncertain. The ends were cut back, 6 bases at V and 4 bases at J, with 9 bases in the middle. The germline V gene has CDR1 DFQATT and CDR2 SNEGSKA (reference sequence). The CDR3 runs to 11 residues. In DNA, the CDR3 is TGCAGTGCACGGGGTAGCACTGAAGCTTTCTTT. It is translated as CSARGSTEAFF.

The chain recombines TRBV19 with TRBJ2-3, with 10 bases fitting TRBD2. Germline V gene data show CDR1 as LNHDA and CDR2 as SQIVND (reference sequence). The CDR3 has 15 residues. The V and J ends lost 5 bases and 3 bases, in that order; junction bases with no gene match: 5. The CDR3 DNA follows: TGTGCCAGTAGTGTAACGGGACTAGCGACAGATACGCAGTATTTT. It specifies CASSVTGLATDTQYF.

In this sample, this clone turned up once. The CDR3 here is CASSQTTGGDTEAFF. Here the CDR3 DNA reads TGTGCCAGCAGCCAGACGACAGGGGGCGACACTGAAGCTTTCTTT. This chain connects TRBV4-2 to TRBJ1-1; 10 nucleotides match TRBD1. The CDR3 is made up of 15 amino acids. V lost 3 bases and J lost 3; bases outside the gene matches: 4. CDR1 LGHNA and CDR2 YNFKEQ come from the germline V gene.

The rearrangement links TRBV9 to TRBJ2-1; D is ambiguous. Germline V gene sequence: CDR1 SGDLS, CDR2 YYNGEE. Deletions cut 5 bases from V and 7 bases from J, with 10 bases between. The CDR3 sequence is 12 residues long. The CDR3 loop is CASSATWNEQFF. The CDR3, as DNA: TGTGCCAGCAGTGCTACTTGGAATGAGCAGTTCTTC.

The chain combines TRBV11-2 with TRBJ2-7, with D maybe TRBD2 (6 bases). This CDR3 has 13 residues. Germline assignment: CDR1 SGHAT and CDR2 FQNNGV. V was clipped by 6 bases and J by 0 bases, with 9 bases between them. The CDR3 DNA sequence: TGTGCCAGCAGTCCGGGAGACTCCTACGAGCAGTACTTC. Translating it yields CASSPGDSYEQYF.

This chain uses TRBV10-3 with TRBJ2-7, with 8 bases fitting TRBD1. CDR3 length: 15 amino acids. J gave up 3 bases and V 4 bases, and 8 bases lay outside the gene matches. Germline CDR1 is ENHRY and CDR2 is SYGVKD. The CDR3 bases are TGTGCCATCAGTGTTTCCAGGACAGGGAACTACGAGCAGTACTTC. This encodes CAISVSRTGNYEQYF.

This chain uses TRBV3-1 (or the pseudogene TRBV3-2) with TRBJ1-1; D perhaps matches TRBD1 (6 bases). The ends were cut back, 4 bases at V and 2 bases at J, with 14 bases in the middle. CDR3 length equals 15 residues. Germline V CDR1 and CDR2: LGHDT, YNNKEL (reference sequence). The CDR3 is CASSPTGQLNTEAFF. The CDR3 nucleotides are TGTGCCAGCAGCCCTACGGGACAACTTAACACTGAAGCTTTCTTT.

The rearrangement joins TRBV7-9 to TRBJ2-7; 7 bases line up with TRBD1. This CDR3 is 14 amino acids long. The V gene end was trimmed by 0 bases and the J gene end by 3 bases; junction bases not matched to a gene: 2. Germline assignment: CDR1 SEHNR and CDR2 FQNEAQ (reference sequence). CDR3 DNA sequence: TGTGCCAGCAGCTTAGCGGGACAGTTCTACGAGCAGTACTTC. Protein sequence: CASSLAGQFYEQYF. Supplemented by reference TRBV7-9 and TRBJ2-7, the full variable domain reads DTGVSQNPRHKITKRGQNVTFRCDPISEHNRLYWYRQTLGQGPEFLTYFQNEAQLEKSRLLSDRFSAERPKGSFSTLEIQRTEQGDSAMYLCASSLAGQFYEQYFGPGTRLTVT.